These 14 T cell receptor beta chains were all obtained from the same sample, sequenced in a study of T-cell reconstitution after alpha-beta-depleted transplantation in children. Construction of the TCRbeta library involved unique molecular identifiers. TCRdb independently ran MiXCR on the PCR reads; one entry per CDR3 protein. The repertoire has around 600,000 distinct CDR3 sequences, under 25% of them found once; the top ten carry 13% to 15%. Here the sequenced sample was PBMCs, mostly from graft donor cells, taken 360 days after TCRalphabeta/CD19-depleted stem cell transplant. The receptor set was obtained from a boy under two years old who had a stem cell transplant for acute myeloid leukemia, so the T cells may come from the graft donor.

This clonotype has a count of ten or more. The rearrangement links TRBV7-3 to TRBJ2-3; TRBD1 is a possible D gene (5 bases). CDR1 and CDR2 (germline): SGHTA, FQGTGA. Trimming pared 4 bases from V and 2 bases from J, leaving 10 bases between. This CDR3 comprises 14 residues. CDR3 in amino acids: CASSYHRPTDTQYF. For the CDR3, the DNA is TGTGCCAGCAGCTATCACAGGCCCACAGATACGCAGTATTTT.

In this sample, this clonotype turned up once. The rearrangement uses TRBV12-3 or TRBV12-4 and TRBJ2-1, with 8 bases lining up with TRBD2. Unmatched junction bases numbered 3, after V lost 3 bases and J lost 2 bases. The CDR3 sequence is 15 residues long. The CDR3 loop is CASSFQAGAYNEQFF. The DNA for the CDR3 is TGTGCCAGCAGTTTCCAAGCGGGGGCCTACAATGAGCAGTTCTTC.

The V and J genes are TRBV7-8 and TRBJ2-7; 9 nucleotides match TRBD2. Germline loops: CDR1 SGHVS, CDR2 FQNEAQ. V was pared by 5 bases and J by 3 bases, with 5 bases of the junction left unmatched. CDR3 length: 14 residues. This CDR3 reads CASSPRRGGYEQYV. DNA for the CDR3: TGTGCCAGCAGCCCCAGGCGGGGGGGCTACGAGCAGTACGTC.

The chain employs TRBV24-1 and TRBJ2-1, with 8 bases that match TRBD2. With V trimmed by 3 bases and J by 0 bases, 9 bases remained unmatched. The CDR3 loop spans 18 amino acids. CDR1 and CDR2 (germline): KGHDR, SFDVKD. The CDR3 region is CATSDARGAFSSYNEQFF. The CDR3 DNA sequence: TGTGCCACCAGTGATGCGCGGGGGGCCTTTAGCTCCTACAATGAGCAGTTCTTC.

The chain employs TRBV4-1 and TRBJ2-5; D not certain. This CDR3 comprises 13 residues. V lost 3 bases and J 5 bases, leaving 10 bases between the germline ends. Looked up from germline, CDR1 is MGHRA and CDR2 is YSYEKL. The CDR3 reads CASSQVSRETQYF. The CDR3 DNA sequence: TGCGCCAGCAGCCAGGTGTCACGGGAGACCCAGTACTTC.

This clonotype was seen just once. The CDR3 region is CASSPSRGGTGSEKLFF. CDR3 nucleotides: TGCGCCAGCAGCCCCTCCCGCGGGGGGACAGGGAGTGAAAAACTGTTTTTT. The V gene is TRBV4-1, the J gene TRBJ1-4; 9 bases line up with TRBD1. Trimming cost V 4 bases and J 7 bases; bases outside gene matches: 13. CDR1 is MGHRA, CDR2 YSYEKL, per germline. The CDR3 has 17 amino acids.

This clonotype was observed at least ten times. The chain employs TRBV20-1 and TRBJ2-5; D gene unclear. CDR3 length: 13 amino acids. The germline V gene encodes CDR1 DFQATT and CDR2 SNEGSKA (reference sequence). V dropped 1 base and J dropped 6 bases, with 12 bases sitting between them. The CDR3 loop reads CSARGDSPKTQYF. The CDR3 bases are TGCAGTGCTAGAGGGGATAGTCCCAAGACCCAGTACTTC.

This clonotype was counted ten times or more. Relative to the germline gene, one junction end is altered; a read error may explain this. CDR3 nucleotides: TGTGCCAGCAAGACTAGCACAGATACGCAGTATTTT. This codes for CASKTSTDTQYF. The V gene is TRBV5-1, the J gene TRBJ2-3; D is unresolved. Per the germline V gene, CDR1 is SGHRS and CDR2 is YFSETQ. The CDR3 runs to 12 residues.

The chain recombines TRBV5-1 with TRBJ2-2, with 15 nucleotides matching TRBD2. The CDR3 spans 18 residues. The V segment lost 3 bases and the J segment 0 bases; nucleotides outside the gene matches: 3. Per the germline V gene, CDR1 is SGHRS and CDR2 is YFSETQ. The CDR3 sequence is CASSWGTSGGPNTGELFF. CDR3 DNA: TGCGCCAGCAGCTGGGGGACTAGCGGGGGGCCGAACACCGGGGAGCTGTTTTTT.

This clonotype has ten or more counts. CDR3 nucleotide sequence: TGTGCCAGCTCAGAGGCCAGGTCCTACAATGAGCAGTTCTTC. It translates to CASSEARSYNEQFF. The V call is TRBV18, the J call TRBJ2-1; D is ambiguous. With 5 bases removed from V and 1 base from J, the gap between germline ends came to 9 bases. The germline V gene encodes CDR1 KGHSH and CDR2 LQKENI. The CDR3 sequence is 14 residues long.

The rearrangement uses TRBV20-1 and TRBJ1-1, with unresolved D. V gave up 2 bases and J gave up 2 bases, with 9 bases separating them. The CDR3 loop spans 13 amino acids. Germline V lookup: CDR1 DFQATT, CDR2 SNEGSKA (reference sequence). The CDR3: CSARREFNTEAFF. The CDR3 DNA sequence: TGCAGTGCTAGAAGGGAATTCAACACTGAAGCTTTCTTT.

In nucleotides, the CDR3 is TGTGCCAGCAGCGCGACACAACGTTCGGTCGAAAAACTGTTTTTT. Translated: CASSATQRSVEKLFF. The chain carries TRBV9 and TRBJ1-4; no reliable D call. Trimming took 3 bases from V and 8 from J, leaving 17 bases between them. This CDR3 is built from 15 residues. Per the germline V gene, CDR1 is SGDLS and CDR2 is YYNGEE.

This clonotype was counted a few times. The chain has TRBV20-1 and TRBJ1-5; D is ambiguous. The CDR3 sequence is 12 residues long. V lost 3 bases and J 5 bases, leaving 8 bases between the germline ends. CDR1 and CDR2 (germline): DFQATT, SNEGSKA (reference sequence). The CDR3 region has the DNA TGCAGTGCTAGGGACTCAGATCAGCCCCAGCATTTT. It translates to CSARDSDQPQHF.

This clonotype was recorded at least ten times. V gene TRBV29-1 combines with J gene TRBJ2-2; a weak D match, TRBD1 (6 bases). The CDR3 length is 14 residues. Germline V gene data show CDR1 as SQVTM and CDR2 as ANQGSEA. Trimming removed 3 bases at V and 1 base at J, with 9 bases between. The CDR3: CSVDPTGNTGELFF. The CDR3 DNA reads TGCAGCGTTGACCCGACAGGGAACACCGGGGAGCTGTTTTTT.